This TCR beta chain was captured by sequencing in a study of T-cell reconstitution after alpha-beta-depleted transplantation in children. Germline CDR1 is MNHEY and CDR2 is SVGAGI. The CDR3 has 11 residues. V was trimmed by 6 bases and J by 4 bases, leaving 6 bases between them. This clonotype was counted ten times or more. Unique molecular identifiers were built into the TCRbeta library. TCRdb itself ran the PCR reads through MiXCR, one entry per CDR3 protein. The sample includes approximately 91,000 distinct CDR3 sequences, roughly 8.8% of them seen just once. Here the sequenced sample was PBMCs from the stem cell graft donor, taken from the stem cell graft. This sequence joins TRBV6-5 and TRBJ1-1; D remains unclear. The TCR comes from a human donor who donated a stem cell graft to a child with congenital amegakaryocytic thrombocytopenia. The CDR3 region has the DNA TGTGCCAGCAGAAGTAGCACTGAAGCTTTCTTT. This codes for CASRSSTEAFF.